The 12 T cell receptor beta chains reported below all come from one sample, sequenced in a study of beta chain features in type 1 diabetes. Reverse transcribing all isolated RNA meant expressed TCRB transcripts were sequenced. The protocol was immunoSEQ multiplex PCR, while the TCRdb copy is restricted to in-frame clones and leaves out a portion. The table lists 95,000 to 150,000 clones, roughly 15% of them singletons, with about 2.1% in the top ten. Points from the study as a whole: In every one of the four CD4+ subsets, TCRB CDR3s were moderately but significantly shorter in Type 1 diabetes patients.

No antigen has been assigned to these receptors. The sample consisted of central memory CD4+ T cells from blood. The source of these receptors is a man younger than 45 with type 1 diabetes.

This rearrangement joins TRBV7-3 to TRBJ2-5; unclear D gene. Trimming left V 4 bases short and J 2 bases short, with 8 bases between. The CDR3 consists of 13 residues. Germline values: CDR1 SGHTA, CDR2 FQGTGA. CDR3 in amino acids: CASSSSLQETQYF. The DNA for the CDR3 is TGTGCCAGCAGCTCCAGCTTACAAGAGACCCAGTACTTC.

The genes are TRBV6-5 and TRBJ1-2, with D perhaps TRBD1 (5 bases). Looked up from germline, CDR1 is MNHEY and CDR2 is SVGAGI. The V and J ends lost 6 bases and 3 bases respectively, with 17 bases between them. The CDR3 is 15 amino acids. CDR3 bases: TGTGCCAGCAGCTATGACGGGGGGATAGACTATGGCTACACCTTC. Translating it yields CASSYDGGIDYGYTF.

The chain has TRBV18 and TRBJ1-1; 9 bases line up with TRBD1. The V gene's germline CDR1 is KGHSH and CDR2 LQKENI. Germline trimming cut 3 bases from V and 3 bases from J; bases unmatched to any gene: 8. CDR3 size: 16 residues. CDR3 protein: CASSPIQGASYTEAFF. CDR3 sequence (DNA): TGTGCCAGCTCACCGATACAGGGGGCTTCGTACACTGAAGCTTTCTTT.

This clone has more than one count but fewer than ten. With a much larger clone just one base away, this may be a read error. V is TRBV2 and J is TRBJ2-7, with TRBD1 matching over 11 bases. The CDR3 runs 12 residues. Losses at the gene ends were 11 bases for V and 6 bases for J; bases not matched to a gene: 6. Germline V gives CDR1 SNHLY, CDR2 FYNNEI. CDR3 in amino acids: CARRGTGGEQYF. In DNA form, the CDR3 reads TGTGCCCGCCGGGGGACAGGGGGCGAGCAGTACTTC.

The chain recombines TRBV7-2 with TRBJ2-2; D is perhaps TRBD2 (6 bases). In germline, CDR1 is SGHTA, CDR2 FQGNSA. Trimming removed 5 bases from V and 6 bases from J, with 13 bases in between. The CDR3 runs 14 residues. CDR3 loop: CASSRSREAGELFF. CDR3 DNA sequence: TGTGCCAGCAGCCGAAGCAGGGAGGCCGGGGAGCTGTTTTTT.

This clone was seen more than once but under ten times. The chain recombines TRBV5-6 with TRBJ2-1, with 9 bases identical to TRBD2. CDR1 SGHDT and CDR2 YYEEEE come from the germline V gene. Unmatched junction bases numbered 5, after V lost 0 bases and J lost 7 bases. The CDR3 has 15 residues. Written as DNA, the CDR3 is TGTGCCAGCAGCTTGGTGCGGGGGGGCCGAAATGAGCAGTTCTTC. This encodes CASSLVRGGRNEQFF. Looking up the rest from reference TRBV5-6 and TRBJ2-1 gives the full variable domain: DAGVTQSPTHLIKTRGQQVTLRCSPKSGHDTVSWYQQALGQGPQFIFQYYEEEERQRGNFPDRFSGHQFPNYSSELNVNALLLGDSALYLCASSLVRGGRNEQFFGPGTRLTVL.

The chain has TRBV4-2 and TRBJ1-1; D not resolved. The CDR3 totals 15 residues. Between the trimmed V and J ends, which lost 0 bases and 5 bases, there was a span of 13 bases. CDR1 and CDR2 from the germline V gene are LGHNA and YNFKEQ. CDR3 protein: CASSQEGRDRTEAFF. The DNA of the CDR3 is TGTGCCAGCAGCCAAGAGGGCCGGGATCGAACTGAAGCTTTCTTT.

V gene TRBV19 combines with J gene TRBJ2-5; TRBD2 might be the D (6 bases). There are 15 residues in the CDR3. In germline, CDR1 is LNHDA, CDR2 SQIVND (reference sequence). The V end lost 3 bases, the J end lost 2 bases, and 13 bases lay between the germline ends. The CDR3 loop reads CASSMGGRGQETQYF. CDR3 in DNA: TGTGCCAGTAGTATGGGCGGCCGGGGGCAAGAGACCCAGTACTTC. Combining the CDR3 with reference TRBV19 and TRBJ2-5 gives the whole variable domain DGGITQSPKYLFRKEGQNVTLSCEQNLNHDAMYWYRQDPGQGLRLIYYSQIVNDFQKGDIAEGYSVSREKKESFPLTVTSAQKNPTAFYLCASSMGGRGQETQYFGPGTRLLVL.

The rearrangement links TRBV28 to TRBJ1-2; tentative D call: TRBD1 (6 bases). The germline V gene has CDR1 MDHEN and CDR2 SYDVKM. The CDR3 consists of 14 residues. V dropped 4 bases and J dropped 4 bases, with 13 bases sitting between them. The CDR3 protein is CASSSPPGVYGYTF. CDR3 nucleotides: TGTGCCAGCAGTTCCCCCCCAGGGGTCTATGGCTACACCTTC.

This clone was seen more than once but under ten times. This chain uses TRBV7-8 with TRBJ2-5; perhaps TRBD2 as D (6 bases). The CDR3 sequence is 15 residues long. CDR1 and CDR2 from the germline V gene are SGHVS and FQNEAQ. V dropped 5 bases and J dropped 1 base, with 14 bases sitting between them. This CDR3 reads CASSQQSGFQETQYF. The CDR3 DNA is TGTGCCAGCAGCCAGCAAAGCGGGTTCCAAGAGACCCAGTACTTC.

The chain is built from TRBV10-3 and TRBJ1-6; maybe TRBD1 (6 bases). This CDR3 comprises 14 residues. Germline V lookup: CDR1 ENHRY, CDR2 SYGVKD. V gave up 7 bases and J gave up 9 bases, with 16 bases separating them. The CDR3 coding sequence is TGTGCCATCACCCAGGGGCCAGGAAGTTCACCCCTCCACTTT. It specifies CAITQGPGSSPLHF.

This clone was counted a few times. The CDR3 reads CASSSRQDSYEQYF. CDR3 DNA sequence: TGTGCCAGCAGCTCCAGACAGGACTCCTACGAGCAGTACTTC. The chain carries TRBV7-2 and TRBJ2-7, with D possibly TRBD1 on 6 matching bases. With 4 bases removed from V and 0 bases from J, the gap between germline ends came to 10 bases. Germline V gene sequence: CDR1 SGHTA, CDR2 FQGNSA. The length of the CDR3 is 14 residues.